The table lists the clone carrying this T cell receptor beta chain with a few counts. CDR3 length equals 18 residues. Looked up from germline, CDR1 is SGHDN and CDR2 is FVKESK. Trimming cost V 4 bases and J 4 bases, with 25 bases left between them. The sample is drawn from a study of early T cells in non-severe SARS-CoV-2 infection. Study information: From unsorted whole blood, bulk RNA was sequenced, and the chains remained unpaired.

TCRdb independently ran MiXCR on the 5' RACE reads; one entry per CDR3 protein. The repertoire consists of roughly 61,000 distinct CDR3 sequences, with less than 15% occurring once and the leading ten covering about a tenth. This receptor was taken from an adult who was a healthcare worker with PCR-confirmed SARS-CoV-2 infection or an uninfected control (not recorded which). This material consisted of whole blood, taken at baseline. The chain combines TRBV14 with TRBJ1-1; D is unresolved. This chain's CDR3 is CASSPRTLGLTWGTEAFF. CDR3 nucleotides: TGTGCCAGCAGCCCCCGAACGTTAGGACTAACATGGGGCACTGAAGCTTTCTTT.